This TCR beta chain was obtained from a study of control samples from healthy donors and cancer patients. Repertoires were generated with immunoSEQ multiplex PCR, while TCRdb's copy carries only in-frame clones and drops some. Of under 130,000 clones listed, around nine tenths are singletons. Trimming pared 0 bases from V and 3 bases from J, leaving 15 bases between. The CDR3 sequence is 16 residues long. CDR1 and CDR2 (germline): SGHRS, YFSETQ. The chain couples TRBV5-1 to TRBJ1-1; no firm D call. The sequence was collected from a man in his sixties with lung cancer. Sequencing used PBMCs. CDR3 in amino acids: CASSLGGATHHTEAFF. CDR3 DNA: TGCGCCAGCAGCTTGGGTGGTGCCACCCACCACACTGAAGCTTTCTTT.